The 8 T cell receptor beta chains reported below all come from one sample, sequenced in a study of blood T cell repertoires in COVID-19. Measured with immunoSEQ multiplex PCR; TCRdb has only the in-frame clones, and not every one. The table lists about 84,000 clones, around 83% of them singletons. Sequenced material: peripheral blood. The source is a man aged 80 or over with active or convalescent COVID-19.

The chain employs TRBV3-1 (or the pseudogene TRBV3-2) and TRBJ1-2, with D possibly matching TRBD1 (6 bases). V lost 5 bases, J lost 1 base, and 11 bases lay in between. The CDR3 covers 14 residues. Germline V lookup: CDR1 LGHDT, CDR2 YNNKEL (reference sequence). The CDR3 here is CASSSARGNYGYTF. The CDR3 DNA is TGTGCCAGCAGCTCAGCCAGGGGTAACTATGGCTACACCTTC.

This chain uses TRBV7-9 with TRBJ2-5; 8 bases fit TRBD2. Germline V gene data show CDR1 as SEHNR and CDR2 as FQNEAQ (reference sequence). V was clipped by 8 bases and J by 5 bases; unmatched bases: 10. This CDR3 is built from 14 residues. In DNA, the CDR3 is TGTGCCAGCCCAGGGGCGTCGGGAGGGGAGACCCAGTACTTC. Its protein product is CASPGASGGETQYF.

The rearrangement links TRBV7-2 to TRBJ2-5, with TRBD1 identical over 9 bases. Germline CDR1 reads SGHTA; CDR2 reads FQGNSA. The CDR3 runs to 15 residues. With 2 bases clipped from V and 9 bases from J, the junction kept 10 bases outside the gene matches. CDR3 in DNA: TGTGCCAGCAGCTTATTTGAGGGACAGGGCCTTTCCCAGTACTTC. It encodes CASSLFEGQGLSQYF. The full variable domain, rest sourced from reference TRBV7-2 and TRBJ2-5, is GAGVSQSPSNKVTEKGKDVELRCDPISGHTALYWYRQSLGQGLEFLIYFQGNSAPDKSGLPSDRFSAERTGGSVSTLTIQRTQQEDSAVYLCASSLFEGQGLSQYFGPGTRLLVL.

The sample holds many counts of this clone. J is TRBJ1-1 and V is TRBV7-6; 7 nucleotides agree with TRBD1. Germline CDR1 SGHVS, CDR2 FNYEAQ. The CDR3 covers 14 residues. The V gene end was trimmed by 2 bases and the J gene end by 4 bases; junction bases not matched to a gene: 4. The CDR3 coding sequence is TGTGCCAGCAGCTTAAGCCCAGGGGGCACTGAAGCTTTCTTT. Its protein product is CASSLSPGGTEAFF.

The chain employs TRBV29-1 and TRBJ2-7; D might be TRBD2 (6 bases). Germline V gives CDR1 SQVTM, CDR2 ANQGSEA. Trimming pared 4 bases from V and 1 base from J, leaving 14 bases between. This CDR3 is 14 amino acids long. The CDR3 nucleotides read TGCAGCGTTGGGTCCGGGAGAGGGTCCTACGAGCAGTACTTC. This translates into CSVGSGRGSYEQYF.

This clone was seen once. The V gene is TRBV28, the J gene TRBJ1-3; 7 bases match TRBD1. Germline CDR1 reads MDHEN; CDR2 reads SYDVKM. V lost 6 bases to trimming and J lost 2 bases; unmatched junction nucleotides: 10. CDR3 size: 16 residues. CDR3 residues: CASSSEQGTAGNTIYF. For the CDR3, the DNA is TGTGCCAGCAGCTCCGAACAGGGGACTGCTGGAAACACCATATATTTT.

The rearrangement joins TRBV9 to TRBJ2-5, with TRBD1 matching 7 bases. V shed 3 bases, J shed 7 bases, and the junction held 9 bases outside the gene matches. Germline-derived CDR1 and CDR2 are SGDLS and YYNGEE. The CDR3 sequence is 14 residues long. CDR3 region: CASSAGQDGGTQYF. The DNA for the CDR3 is TGTGCCAGCAGCGCCGGACAGGATGGTGGGACCCAGTACTTC.

The V call is TRBV5-1, the J call TRBJ1-6; no clear D gene. Trimming shortened V by 5 bases and J by 5 bases, and 8 bases separated the two germline ends. The CDR3 contains 13 residues. Germline values: CDR1 SGHRS, CDR2 YFSETQ. CDR3 protein: CASRVQDNSPLHF. The CDR3 DNA follows: TGCGCCAGCAGGGTCCAGGATAATTCACCCCTCCACTTT.